These 23 T cell receptor beta chains came from one sample sequenced in a study of long-term antiretroviral therapy in people with HIV. With survey level as its setting, the immunoSEQ assay was v3.0. Produced via immunoSEQ multiplex PCR; TCRdb's table is partial and in-frame only. The sample carries 28,000 or so clones, 70% to 90% recorded once. This material consisted of unsorted PBMCs, taken 0.8 years before starting antiretroviral therapy. The source of these receptors is a young man with HIV.

The V call is TRBV18, the J call TRBJ2-1, with TRBD2 matching 11 bases. Trimming cost V 6 bases and J 7 bases; bases outside gene matches: 8. The V gene's germline CDR1 is KGHSH and CDR2 LQKENI. This CDR3 region has 15 residues. CDR3 coding DNA: TGTGCCAGCTCCCTACTAGCGGGAGAGATGAATGAGCAGTTCTTC. Its translation: CASSLLAGEMNEQFF.

The chain carries TRBV21-1 and TRBJ1-5. TRBV21-1 is an annotated pseudogene. CDR3 length: 15 amino acids. The CDR3 spells CASSKSAPDNQPQHF. CDR3 DNA sequence: TGTGCCAGCAGCAAATCTGCGCCAGACAATCAGCCCCAGCATTTT.

The chain uses TRBV10-3 and TRBJ2-1, with 12 nucleotides matching TRBD2. The CDR3 contains 15 residues. The V segment lost 4 bases and the J segment 4 bases; nucleotides outside the gene matches: 2. The germline CDR1 and CDR2 sequences are ENHRY and SYGVKD. The CDR3 nucleotides read TGTGCCATCAGTGTGACTAGCGGGAGTTACAATGAGCAGTTCTTC. It yields the protein CAISVTSGSYNEQFF.

The chain carries TRBV6-5 and TRBJ2-2; 8 bases are a match to TRBD1. V trimming: 7 bases; J trimming: 2 bases; junction bases outside the gene matches: 6. The CDR3 consists of 15 residues. The germline V gene encodes CDR1 MNHEY and CDR2 SVGAGI. The CDR3 region has the DNA TGTGCCAGCACCGACAGGGGCCATAACACCGGGGAGCTGTTTTTT. Translating it yields CASTDRGHNTGELFF.

The J gene is TRBJ2-2, the V gene TRBV7-2, with 10 bases that match TRBD2. The CDR3 contains 14 residues. The germline gives CDR1 SGHTA, CDR2 FQGNSA. The V and J ends lost 4 bases and 6 bases, in that order; junction bases with no gene match: 2. CDR3 nucleotide sequence: TGTGCCAGCAGCTCACTAGCGGGGCCCGGGGAGCTGTTTTTT. As protein: CASSSLAGPGELFF. The complete variable domain, with remaining parts taken from reference TRBV7-2 and TRBJ2-2, reads GAGVSQSPSNKVTEKGKDVELRCDPISGHTALYWYRQSLGQGLEFLIYFQGNSAPDKSGLPSDRFSAERTGGSVSTLTIQRTQQEDSAVYLCASSSLAGPGELFFGEGSRLTVL.

This chain uses TRBV6-1 with TRBJ2-2, with 10 bases fitting TRBD1. The ends lost 8 bases at V and 7 bases at J; junction bases unmatched: 10. Germline CDR1 and CDR2: MNHNS and SASEGT. The length of the CDR3 is 15 residues. In DNA form, the CDR3 reads TGTGCCAGCCCCGCCGGGACAGGGGATGTCGGGGAGCTGTTTTTT. Translated, it gives CASPAGTGDVGELFF.

In its sample, this clone was seen once. This chain joins TRBV29-1 and TRBJ2-1; TRBD1 agrees at 7 bases. Germline CDR1 SQVTM, CDR2 ANQGSEA. Trimming cost V 0 bases and J 6 bases; bases outside gene matches: 14. There are 17 residues in the CDR3. CDR3: CSVEDQIRQGMFNEQFF. CDR3 nucleotide sequence: TGCAGCGTTGAAGATCAGATAAGACAGGGAATGTTCAATGAGCAGTTCTTC.

The rearrangement uses TRBV29-1 and TRBJ1-1, with D possibly matching TRBD1 (6 bases). The CDR3 contains 13 residues. V was cut by 6 bases and J by 5 bases, with 16 bases left in between. Germline CDR1 reads SQVTM; CDR2 reads ANQGSEA. Here the CDR3 reads CSVGGQLYTEAFF. CDR3 bases: TGCAGCGTGGGAGGACAGTTGTATACTGAAGCTTTCTTT.

The gene calls are TRBV4-2 and TRBJ1-1; 9 nucleotides align to TRBD1. The trim removed 3 bases at V and 10 bases at J, leaving 12 bases unmatched. There are 15 residues in the CDR3. Germline CDR1 and CDR2: LGHNA and YNFKEQ. CDR3 nucleotide sequence: TGTGCCAGCAGCCAGTTAACAGGGGGCGAAGGGAGAGCTTTCTTT. Residues: CASSQLTGGEGRAFF.

The V and J genes are TRBV7-8 and TRBJ2-5; 9 positions match TRBD1. Trimming removed 1 base from V and 7 bases from J; junction bases left unmatched: 7. The CDR3 runs 15 residues. Germline lookup yields CDR1 SGHVS and CDR2 FQNEAQ. CDR3 loop: CASSLVGQGLGTQYF. The CDR3 nucleotides are TGTGCCAGCAGCTTAGTGGGACAGGGCCTCGGGACCCAGTACTTC.

The chain joins TRBV25-1 to TRBJ2-7, with D hard to call. V dropped 0 bases and J dropped 3 bases, with 6 bases sitting between them. CDR1 is MGHDK, CDR2 SYGVNS, per germline. This CDR3 has 13 amino acids. CDR3: CASSEYTLYEQYF. CDR3 DNA sequence: TGTGCCAGCAGTGAATATACTCTCTACGAGCAGTACTTC.

This clone was observed a handful of times. This chain joins TRBV29-1 and TRBJ1-1, with 8 bases that match TRBD1. The CDR3 spans 13 residues. CDR1 and CDR2 from the germline V gene are SQVTM and ANQGSEA. V lost 6 bases to trimming and J lost 4 bases; unmatched junction nucleotides: 7. Here the CDR3 reads CSVAGQGTTEAFF. Here the CDR3 DNA reads TGCAGCGTCGCAGGACAGGGAACCACTGAAGCTTTCTTT.

This clone has only one observation. V gene TRBV13 combines with J gene TRBJ2-1, with D uncertain. Germline V gene lookup returns CDR1 PRHDT and CDR2 FYEKMQ (reference sequence). This CDR3 region has 13 residues. Between the trimmed V and J ends, which lost 6 bases and 6 bases, there was a span of 12 bases. In nucleotides, the CDR3 is TGTGCCAGCAGTCCCGCACGGGTCAATGAGCAGTTCTTC. Translating gives CASSPARVNEQFF.

The rearrangement links TRBV29-1 to TRBJ2-6, with no clear D. This CDR3 contains 15 residues. V dropped 6 bases and J dropped 1 base, with 13 bases sitting between them. CDR1 SQVTM and CDR2 ANQGSEA come from the germline V gene. In nucleotides, the CDR3 is TGCAGCGTCCAGAATCAAGGATCTGGGGCCAACGTCCTGACTTTC. It translates to CSVQNQGSGANVLTF.

The genes are TRBV7-2 and TRBJ2-3; no definite D call. This CDR3 contains 15 residues. In germline, CDR1 is SGHTA, CDR2 FQGNSA. V was shortened by 2 bases and J by 2 bases, with 11 bases between the two germline ends. The CDR3 nucleotides are TGTGCCAGCAGCTTATCCCATCACAACACAGATACGCAGTATTTT. Its translation is CASSLSHHNTDTQYF.

The chain recombines TRBV11-2 with TRBJ2-3, with 8 bases that match TRBD1. The CDR3 loop spans 14 amino acids. The trim removed 3 bases at V and 5 bases at J, leaving 4 bases unmatched. CDR1 and CDR2 from the germline V gene are SGHAT and FQNNGV. In nucleotides, the CDR3 is TGTGCCAGCAGCTTCCAGGGGGCGCGAGATACGCAGTATTTT. Translated: CASSFQGARDTQYF.

The chain carries TRBV7-2 and TRBJ2-7; a weak D match, TRBD2 (6 bases). This CDR3 contains 13 residues. Trimming left V 3 bases short and J 5 bases short, with 11 bases between. Germline lookup yields CDR1 SGHTA and CDR2 FQGNSA. The CDR3 spells CASSLEGSDEQYF. CDR3 DNA: TGTGCCAGCAGCTTGGAGGGGTCCGACGAGCAGTACTTC.

The J gene is TRBJ2-1, the V gene TRBV27; TRBD1 matches 10 bases. This CDR3 is 15 amino acids long. V shed 4 bases, J shed 6 bases, and the junction held 6 bases outside the gene matches. CDR1 is MNHEY and CDR2 is SMNVEV in the germline V gene (reference sequence). Written as DNA, the CDR3 is TGTGCCAGCAGTTGGGTGGGACAGGGGCGCAATGAGCAGTTCTTC. Its protein is CASSWVGQGRNEQFF.

This chain uses TRBV15 with TRBJ2-7; 7 nucleotides line up with TRBD1. V lost 5 bases and J lost 2; bases outside the gene matches: 6. The CDR3 is made up of 14 amino acids. Per the germline V gene, CDR1 is LNHNV and CDR2 is YYDKDF (reference sequence). Written as DNA, the CDR3 is TGTGCCACCAGCTCCCAACAGGGGACCTACGAGCAGTACTTC. It yields the protein CATSSQQGTYEQYF.

The V call is TRBV29-1, the J call TRBJ2-2; the D gene is possibly TRBD1 (6 bases). This CDR3 comprises 14 residues. Germline V gives CDR1 SQVTM, CDR2 ANQGSEA. V dropped 6 bases and J dropped 2 bases, with 13 bases sitting between them. The CDR3 region is CSVETGFNTGELFF. The CDR3, as DNA: TGCAGCGTCGAAACAGGGTTTAACACCGGGGAGCTGTTTTTT.

The chain employs TRBV11-3 and TRBJ1-1; 8 bases match TRBD1. The germline gives CDR1 SGHNT, CDR2 YENEEA. CDR3 size: 16 residues. Trimming cost V 5 bases and J 1 base; bases outside gene matches: 9. CDR3 in amino acids: CASSPTPGTGNTEAFF. In DNA, the CDR3 is TGTGCCAGCAGCCCTACACCCGGGACAGGGAACACTGAAGCTTTCTTT.

This clone was found a few times. J is TRBJ2-2 and V is TRBV7-9; 7 bases map to TRBD2. Germline-derived CDR1 and CDR2 are SEHNR and FQNEAQ (reference sequence). The length of the CDR3 is 16 residues. The V segment lost 5 bases and the J segment 7 bases; nucleotides outside the gene matches: 13. The CDR3 sequence is CASSRELALYNGELFF. In DNA form, the CDR3 reads TGTGCCAGCAGCCGGGAACTAGCGTTGTATAACGGGGAGCTGTTTTTT.

This clone was picked up a small number of times. The genes are TRBV2 and TRBJ2-7; TRBD2 matches 13 bases. CDR3 length: 15 amino acids. V lost 6 bases, J lost 6 bases, and 8 bases stayed unmatched. CDR1 SNHLY and CDR2 FYNNEI come from the germline V gene. This CDR3 is CASSAGLAGLGEQYF. DNA of the CDR3: TGTGCCAGCAGCGCGGGACTAGCGGGACTAGGCGAGCAGTACTTC. The full variable domain, in which reference TRBV2 and TRBJ2-7 provide the parts outside the CDR3, is EPEVTQTPSHQVTQMGQEVILRCVPISNHLYFYWYRQILGQKVEFLVSFYNNEISEKSEIFDDQFSVERPDGSNFTLKIRSTKLEDSAMYFCASSAGLAGLGEQYFGPGTRLTVT.